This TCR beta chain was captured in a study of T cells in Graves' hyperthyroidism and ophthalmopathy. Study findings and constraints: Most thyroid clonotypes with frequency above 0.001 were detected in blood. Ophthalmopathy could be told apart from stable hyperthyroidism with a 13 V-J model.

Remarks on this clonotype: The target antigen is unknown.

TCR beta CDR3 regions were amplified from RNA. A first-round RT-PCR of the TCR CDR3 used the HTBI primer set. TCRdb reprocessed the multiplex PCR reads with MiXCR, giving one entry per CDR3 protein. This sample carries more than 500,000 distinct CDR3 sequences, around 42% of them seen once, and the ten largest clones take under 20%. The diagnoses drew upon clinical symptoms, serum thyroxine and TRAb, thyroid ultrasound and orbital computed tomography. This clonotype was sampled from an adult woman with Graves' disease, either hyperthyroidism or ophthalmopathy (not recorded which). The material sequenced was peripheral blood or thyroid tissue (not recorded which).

CDR3 sequence reads: CSGGQGAEQYF. In DNA form, the CDR3 reads TGCAGTGGTGGACAGGGGGCCGAGCAGTACTTC. V gene TRBV20-1 combines with J gene TRBJ2-7; 11 nucleotides agree with TRBD1. The CDR3 has 11 amino acids. The ends lost 7 bases at V and 6 bases at J; junction bases unmatched: 2. The germline CDR1 and CDR2 sequences are DFQATT and SNEGSKA (reference sequence).